This is a list of T cell receptor beta chains from one sample in a study of cytomegalovirus exposure and HLA in healthy donors. Assay: immunoSEQ multiplex PCR; the TCRdb copy retains only in-frame clones and omits some. The profile shows 95,000 to 150,000 clones, approximately 80% of them singletons. The sequenced material came from PBMCs. The receptors originated from a woman aged 40 to 55 in good health and CMV-seropositive. CDR3s include the opening cysteine and the closing phenylalanine or tryptophan. Each record gives: V gene, J gene, clone size, D gene, CDR3 protein, CDR3 DNA. A D gene is named only where the DNA matches it firmly. The size entry is marked missing in some rows and otherwise reads once, few, many or a size class.

TRBV28	TRBJ2-2	few	TRBD2	CASSLAGGPHTGELFF	TGTGCCAGCAGTTTAGCGGGAGGGCCGCACACCGGGGAGCTGTTTTTT
TRBV4-1	TRBJ1-3	NA	NA	CASSQITAGNTIYF	TGCGCCAGCAGCCAGATCACAGCCGGAAACACCATATATTTT
TRBV4-1	TRBJ2-1	NA	NA	CASSQDEVDSYNEQFF	TGCGCCAGCAGCCAAGATGAGGTAGACTCCTACAATGAGCAGTTCTTC
TRBV14	TRBJ2-7	few	NA	CASSQGPTYLYEQYF	TGTGCCAGCAGCCAAGGTCCCACTTATCTCTACGAGCAGTACTTC
TRBV2	TRBJ1-2	NA	TRBD1	CASSERDSLANYGYTF	TGTGCCAGCAGTGAACGGGACAGTTTAGCTAACTATGGCTACACCTTC
TRBV6-6	TRBJ2-1	NA	TRBD1	CASSLSDRVASNEQFF	TGTGCCAGCAGTTTATCTGACAGGGTTGCGAGCAATGAGCAGTTCTTC
TRBV5-1	TRBJ2-7	NA	NA	CASSNGPPRTVRSYEQYF	TGCGCCAGCAGCAATGGACCCCCAAGGACAGTTCGCTCCTACGAGCAGTACTTC
TRBV7-8	TRBJ2-7	NA	TRBD2	CASSLGLAGAYEQYF	TGTGCCAGCAGCTTGGGACTAGCGGGAGCCTACGAGCAGTACTTC
TRBV4-1	TRBJ2-1	NA	TRBD2	CASSQEIRTSDYNEQFF	TGCGCCAGCAGCCAAGAAATTAGGACTAGCGACTACAATGAGCAGTTCTTC
TRBV7-9	TRBJ2-7	NA	TRBD1	CASSFDRVSYEQYF	TGTGCCAGCAGTTTTGACAGGGTCTCCTACGAGCAGTACTTC
TRBV6-5	TRBJ1-6	few	TRBD1	CASSLHRGDFNSPLHF	TGTGCCAGCAGTTTACACAGGGGCGACTTTAATTCACCCCTCCACTTT
TRBV10-1	TRBJ2-3	NA	TRBD2	CASSESIGLAVTDTQYF	TGCGCCAGCAGTGAGTCGATTGGACTAGCGGTCACAGATACGCAGTATTTT
TRBV6-1	TRBJ2-7	few	TRBD1	CASSVDRSYEQYF	TGTGCCAGCAGTGTGGACAGGTCCTACGAGCAGTACTTC
TRBV13	TRBJ1-6	NA	TRBD1	CASSYRDSDSPLHF	TGTGCCAGCAGCTACCGGGACAGTGATTCACCCCTCCACTTT
TRBV5-6	TRBJ2-3	once	TRBD2	CASSPLAGGTDTQYF	TGTGCCAGCAGCCCACTCGCGGGAGGTACAGATACGCAGTATTTT
TRBV14	TRBJ1-1	NA	NA	CASSQVGRNTEAFF	TGTGCCAGCAGCCAAGTGGGGAGGAACACTGAAGCTTTCTTT
TRBV6-1	TRBJ2-2	few	TRBD2	CASKTSGNVVGELFF	TGTGCCAGCAAAACTAGCGGGAATGTTGTCGGGGAGCTGTTTTTT
TRBV28	TRBJ2-1	once	TRBD1	CASSLGTDWGNEQFF	TGTGCCAGCAGTTTAGGGACAGACTGGGGGAATGAGCAGTTCTTC
TRBV30	TRBJ2-7	NA	TRBD2	CAWHTSGRWYEQYF	TGTGCCTGGCATACTAGCGGGAGATGGTACGAGCAGTACTTC
TRBV5-1	TRBJ2-1	NA	TRBD2	CASRGGLAGTNEQFF	TGCGCCAGCAGAGGGGGACTAGCGGGCACCAATGAGCAGTTCTTC
TRBV6-6	TRBJ1-4	once	NA	CASAVSGEKLFF	TGTGCCAGCGCTGTCAGCGGAGAAAAACTGTTTTTT
TRBV11-2	TRBJ2-3	few	NA	CASSRVRDTQYF	TGTGCCAGCAGCCGGGTGAGGGATACGCAGTATTTT
TRBV6-6	TRBJ2-2	NA	NA	CASSSRDRNTGELFF	TGTGCCAGCAGTTCCAGGGATCGGAACACCGGGGAGCTGTTTTTT
TRBV6-5	TRBJ1-2	few	TRBD1	CASATGGKRGYTF	TGTGCCAGTGCCACAGGGGGTAAGAGAGGCTACACCTTC
TRBV30	TRBJ2-7	NA	TRBD2	CAWATSGGSYEQYF	TGTGCCTGGGCTACTAGCGGGGGGTCCTACGAGCAGTACTTC
TRBV28	TRBJ1-5	NA	NA	CASSLQGRNQPQHF	TGTGCCAGCAGTTTACAGGGAAGGAATCAGCCCCAGCATTTT
TRBV5-1	TRBJ2-2	once	TRBD1	CASSVTGGRTGELFF	TGCGCCAGCAGCGTGACAGGGGGCAGGACCGGGGAGCTGTTTTTT
TRBV11-2	TRBJ2-1	NA	NA	CASSPERALYNEQFF	TGTGCCAGCAGCCCGGAGAGAGCGCTCTACAATGAGCAGTTCTTC
TRBV25-1	TRBJ2-1	NA	TRBD2	CASSVVGGLAYNEQFF	TGTGCCAGCAGTGTTGTGGGGGGACTAGCCTACAATGAGCAGTTCTTC
TRBV30	TRBJ2-1	NA	NA	CARLLAGSYNEQFF	TGTGCCCGTCTATTGGCGGGGTCCTACAATGAGCAGTTCTTC
TRBV5-4	TRBJ2-1	NA	NA	CASSLGGPGTRNEQFF	TGTGCCAGCAGCTTGGGGGGCCCGGGGACACGCAATGAGCAGTTCTTC
TRBV6-6	TRBJ2-5	NA	NA	CASRTAQETQYF	TGTGCCAGCAGAACAGCCCAAGAGACCCAGTACTTC
TRBV29-1	TRBJ2-7	few	TRBD2	CSVTGLAFPYEQYF	TGCAGCGTGACGGGACTAGCGTTCCCCTACGAGCAGTACTTC
TRBV5-4	TRBJ1-2	NA	TRBD1	CASTTRQGENYGYTF	TGTGCCAGCACCACCCGACAGGGAGAAAACTATGGCTACACCTTC
TRBV5-6	TRBJ2-4	NA	TRBD1	CASSFWDRGELDIQYF	TGTGCCAGCAGCTTCTGGGACAGGGGAGAATTGGACATTCAGTACTTC
TRBV28	TRBJ2-5	NA	TRBD2	CASSPLLAGGQETQYF	TGTGCCAGCAGCCCGCTACTAGCGGGAGGACAAGAGACCCAGTACTTC
TRBV6-5	TRBJ2-5	NA	NA	CASSYSAVQETQYF	TGTGCCAGCAGTTACTCGGCCGTCCAAGAGACCCAGTACTTC
TRBV7-8	TRBJ1-6	NA	NA	CATRIGGNSPLHF	TGTGCCACTCGGATCGGGGGTAATTCACCCCTCCACTTT
TRBV4-1	TRBJ1-1	NA	TRBD1	CASSGDRAMNTEAFF	TGCGCCAGCAGTGGGGACAGGGCGATGAACACTGAAGCTTTCTTT
TRBV9	TRBJ2-1	NA	NA	CASSVGVRLFSYNEQFF	TGTGCCAGCAGCGTAGGTGTCCGTCTCTTCTCCTACAATGAGCAGTTCTTC
TRBV7-9	TRBJ2-7	NA	NA	CASSLAANYYEQYF	TGTGCCAGCAGCTTAGCGGCCAACTACTACGAGCAGTACTTC